Presented here are 8 T cell receptor beta chains from one specimen sequenced in a study of shared T cell receptors in the human thymus. Method: immunoSEQ multiplex PCR; TCRdb's copy keeps in-frame clones and lacks some. The sample holds under 850,000 clones, more than 75% seen once. These same records also appear under a second study, on human thymus T cells.

Sequenced: thymocytes. These receptors all come from a boy less than two years old with a congenital heart defect.

The V call is TRBV29-1, the J call TRBJ2-2; a weak D match, TRBD2 (6 bases). The CDR3 runs 14 residues. V dropped 6 bases and J dropped 6 bases, with 17 bases sitting between them. Germline CDR1 SQVTM, CDR2 ANQGSEA. The CDR3 sequence is CSVPPEGGAGELFF. DNA for the CDR3: TGCAGCGTCCCCCCGGAGGGAGGAGCCGGGGAGCTGTTTTTT.

This chain joins TRBV6-6 and TRBJ1-4, with 8 bases fitting TRBD1. Germline trimming cut 6 bases from V and 6 bases from J; bases unmatched to any gene: 3. The CDR3 runs to 13 residues. CDR1 is MNHNY and CDR2 is SVGAGI in the germline V gene (reference sequence). The CDR3 here is CASRDRADEKLFF. Written as DNA, the CDR3 is TGTGCCAGCAGGGACAGGGCGGATGAAAAACTGTTTTTT.

The chain is built from TRBV5-1 and TRBJ1-1, with TRBD1 identical over 8 bases. In germline, CDR1 is SGHRS, CDR2 YFSETQ. CDR3 length equals 20 residues. Unmatched junction bases numbered 22, after V lost 6 bases and J lost 0 bases. The CDR3 loop is CASTPSPILTRDRMNTEAFF. The CDR3 nucleotides are TGCGCCAGCACTCCTAGCCCGATTCTCACTCGGGACAGGATGAACACTGAAGCTTTCTTT.

The chain combines TRBV27 with TRBJ2-5; no clear D gene. The CDR3 length is 14 residues. V was clipped by 4 bases and J by 5 bases, with 14 bases between them. CDR1 and CDR2 from the germline V gene are MNHEY and SMNVEV (reference sequence). In DNA, the CDR3 is TGTGCCAGCAGTTCCCCCACCTCGGTGGAGACCCAGTACTTC. Its protein is CASSSPTSVETQYF.

V and J are TRBV21-1 and TRBJ2-2; the DNA was not used to check the table's D call, TRBD2. TRBV21-1 is termed a pseudogene. CDR3 length: 14 amino acids. The CDR3 loop is CASSGPDFAGELFF. The CDR3 nucleotides are TGTGCCAGCAGCGGCCCGGACTTCGCCGGGGAGCTGTTTTTT.

The chain couples TRBV6-5 to TRBJ2-3; D is unresolved. There are 11 residues in the CDR3. CDR1 and CDR2 (germline): MNHEY, SVGAGI. Trimming shortened V by 7 bases and J by 0 bases, and 2 bases separated the two germline ends. The CDR3 nucleotides are TGTGCCAGCACGAGCACAGATACGCAGTATTTT. Encoded protein: CASTSTDTQYF.

The chain uses TRBV4-2 and TRBJ2-2; 9 bases line up with TRBD2. V lost 0 bases and J lost 5; bases outside the gene matches: 10. Germline CDR1 LGHNA, CDR2 YNFKEQ. The CDR3 runs 18 residues. The chain's CDR3 is CASSQDNIAGARTGELFF. CDR3 nucleotides: TGTGCCAGCAGCCAAGATAATATAGCGGGAGCGAGGACCGGGGAGCTGTTTTTT.

This CDR3 is CASSPTGETQYF. CDR3 in DNA: TGTGCCAGCTCTCCGACAGGGGAGACCCAGTACTTC. The chain links TRBV18 to TRBJ2-5, with 7 positions matching TRBD1. Germline V gene data show CDR1 as KGHSH and CDR2 as LQKENI. Trimming cost V 6 bases and J 5 bases; bases outside gene matches: 3. There are 12 residues in the CDR3.